The text below deals with one T cell receptor (beta chain). The antigen is unknown. These data belong to a study of beta chain features in type 1 diabetes. Study conclusions and caveats: TCRB CDR3s were moderately but significantly shorter in Type 1 diabetes patients in all four CD4+ subsets. Among type 1 diabetes patients, VDJ junctions had fewer insertions and more deletions.

The purity of all sorted populations exceeded 98%. Reverse transcribing all isolated RNA meant expressed TCRB transcripts were sequenced. About 3.5 million reads per sample on average were obtained from naive, central memory and regulatory T cell samples. Profiling relied on immunoSEQ multiplex PCR, and the TCRdb table lists in-frame clones only, not all of them. The data show 400,000 to 450,000 clones, with 14% seen just once and less than 0.04% held by the top ten. The germline V gene has CDR1 SGDLS and CDR2 YYNGEE. Trimming left V 0 bases short and J 7 bases short, with 14 bases between. The CDR3 totals 14 residues.

The receptor was isolated from a man aged 25 to 45 in good health. Sequencing was done on a sample of naive CD4+ T cells from blood. V and J are TRBV9 and TRBJ2-7; D could derive from TRBD1 or TRBD2 (5 bases each). This CDR3 reads CASSVDGDLMEQYF. The CDR3 DNA sequence: TGTGCCAGCAGCGTAGACGGGGACCTGATGGAGCAGTACTTC.